This record covers a single T cell receptor (beta chain). What antigen it recognizes has not been identified. Per-base quality was not reported, and no clone a single base away is much larger than it. The donors were healthy, HIV-negative adults who had no recently reported acute infections or vaccinations. Only Caucasian adults living in Nashville, Tennessee, USA were represented among the donors. CD4+ T cells were enriched by magnetic negative selection, after which naive cells were positively selected on CD45RA and the negative fraction was taken as the memory subset. Blood was obtained by leukapheresis, after which PBMCs were separated by Ficoll-Histopaque density gradient centrifugation and cryopreserved in liquid nitrogen vapor phase. Analytical flow cytometry was used to check the purity and quantity of every magnetically sorted T cell population. From each sorted fraction, genomic DNA was isolated and quantified by UV absorbance on a Nanodrop 2000c.

Using the deep immunoSEQ assay, TCR CDR3 regions were amplified from genomic DNA by multiplex PCR. Genomic DNA extracted from each cell subset was distributed evenly over all wells of several immunoSEQ 96-well plates, and each plate served as one replicate. For sorted subsets, approximately 0.2 ug of genomic DNA, equivalent to some 33,000 T cell genomes, went into each replicate PCR. Purified libraries were measured with a Qubit 3.0 fluorometer, size-checked on a Bioanalyzer 2100, and measured again with the KAPA Library Quantification kit. Every immunoSEQ 96-well plate was sequenced on a dedicated single-read 150-cycle Illumina NextSeq 550 flow cell. In the paper's pipeline: Because only junctional sequences without quality scores were contained in the immunoSEQ output, filtering matching that applied to full-length reads could not be performed. Sequences were annotated with PyIR, a Python wrapper for IgBLAST v1.9, using IMGT germline references to assign V/J genes and CDR3. Any read was removed if the V/J assignment was weak (E-value above 1e-6), the CDR3 was missing, or the read contained stop codons, out-of-frame junctions, or ambiguous translated residues. A V3J clonotype was defined by an identical inferred V gene, J gene, and CDR3 amino acid sequence. Percentage overlap between repertoires was computed as shared unique clonotypes divided by the size of the smaller repertoire. Richness of each repertoire was evaluated using RTK rarefaction, the Chao1 estimator, and Recon v2.1 estimates of unobserved clonotypes. Generation probabilities were computed with OLGA for all TCRbeta clonotypes obtained by the gDNA method from a handful of donors. The table comes from immuneACCESS by way of TCRdb, which keeps in-frame sequences with V and J called. Part of the clones is missing from these tables; in studies checked, under half for an unresolved V gene and the rest for unknown reasons. The V and J calls and clone size are taken from that table; D and trimming were inferred from the DNA. Here the sample has roughly 1,000,000 clones; approximately 80% occur a single time. The top ten hold 0.52% of the sample.

The data were taken from a study of shared clonotypes between healthy human individuals (dated by TCRdb to about 2020). About the investigation overall: A couple of women and a few men aged 18 to 49 years were included in the cohort. For each donor, CD4 naive and CD4 memory were each run on three plates, CD8 naive on two plates, and CD8 memory on one plate. To estimate repertoire size and how much clonotype sharing occurs between individuals, the study deeply sequenced the blood TCR repertoires of several healthy adults. To increase sequencing depth and limit assay-specific biases, TCR repertoire library preparation and sequencing were carried out by different laboratories using diverse techniques. Per donor, leukapheresis produced somewhere between about 0.8 and 9 billion PBMCs. The paper's findings and limits, for the study overall: Naive subsets generally had larger estimated clonotype richness than memory subsets did. Even with the large sequencing depth, rarefaction of the sorted-subset datasets indicated that sequencing was incomplete. Pairwise subsampling led to the expectation that sequencing depth would affect the degree of clonotype sharing among donors. Because the study included only a small number of donors, the genetic and exposure-history diversity represented was limited. Sampling was restricted to blood, and TCR repertoires in tissues likely differ from the TCR repertoires found in blood. Sharing across several donors was observed for 5% to 6.5% of naive CD4, about 3.2% of naive CD8, about 2.3% of memory CD4, and less than 0.45% of memory CD8 clonotypes. Higher generation probabilities were observed for clonotypes shared by all four sorted-subset donors than for non-shared clonotypes.

Looking up the germline V gene yields CDR1 MGHRA and CDR2 YSYEKL. Inclusive of the bounding cysteine and phenylalanine, the CDR3 is 17 residues long. This entry keeps only the CDR3 DNA: 51 bases, framed from base 1. V is pruned by 1 base and J by 0 bases, leaving 2 bases of the junction without a gene match. The TCR sequence derives from a man between 18 and 35 years old in good health. Some clones in this sample may be carry-over from other donors' samples. The specimen was memory CD4+ T cells from PBMCs. The cell subset or site label of this sample denotes: CD45RA-negative fraction. The sequence joins TRBV4-1 to TRBJ2-6; TRBD1 lines up with 8 middle nucleotides. The nucleotide sequence reads TGCGCCAGCAGCCAAGGGACAGGGAACTCTGGGGCCAACGTCCTGACTTTC. This yields the protein CASSQGTGNSGANVLTF.